This is a list of T cell receptor beta chains from one sample in a study of PD-L1 blockade in urothelial cancer. Profiled with immunoSEQ multiplex PCR; TCRdb holds only in-frame clones, not every one. The sample has 55,000 to 70,000 clones, more than 70% seen once. Sequenced here: PBMCs, sampled around atezolizumab (anti-PD-L1) treatment. These receptors all stem from a man aged 50 to 59 with urothelial cancer. The CDR3 runs from the conserved cysteine through the conserved F or W. Fields, in order: CDR3 length, clone size, V gene, D gene, J gene, CDR3 DNA, CDR3 protein. The D gene is left open where the match is weak. The size entry is marked missing in some rows and otherwise reads once, few, many or a size class.

>14|-|TRBV5-5|-|TRBJ2-7
TGTGCCAGCAGCTTAGCGGACGGGCGGTACGAGCAGTACTTC
CASSLADGRYEQYF
>14|-|TRBV10-3|TRBD1|TRBJ1-1
TGTGCCATCAGCCAGCGACAGGGAGACACTGAAGCTTTCTTT
CAISQRQGDTEAFF
>13|few|TRBV30|-|TRBJ1-5
TGTGCCTGGAGTGCGTTCAGTGGCCAGCCCCAGCATTTT
CAWSAFSGQPQHF
>17|-|TRBV7-9|TRBD1|TRBJ2-3
TGTGCCAGCAGCTTAGGTGGCGGCAGGGGGCTCGGAGATACGCAGTATTTT
CASSLGGGRGLGDTQYF
>14|once|TRBV19|TRBD1|TRBJ2-7
TGTGCCAGTAGGCCGGGACAGGGGGACTACGAGCAGTACTTC
CASRPGQGDYEQYF
>14|few|TRBV10-3|-|TRBJ2-2
TGTGCCACCAGCGCGACAGCGAACACCGGGGAGCTGTTTTTT
CATSATANTGELFF
>13|-|TRBV7-2|TRBD1|TRBJ2-1
TGTGCCAGCAGCCCGGGACAGGCCAATGAGCAGTTCTTC
CASSPGQANEQFF
>17|-|TRBV4-1|-|TRBJ2-1
TGCGCCAGCAGCCAATTGGTCGGAGCAGGGTCCTACAATGAGCAGTTCTTC
CASSQLVGAGSYNEQFF
>16|-|TRBV27|-|TRBJ1-3
TGTGCCAGCAGAGGAAGAGGGTCCCGCTCTGGAAACACCATATATTTT
CASRGRGSRSGNTIYF
>14|-|TRBV5-1|TRBD1|TRBJ1-4
TGCGCCAGCAGGGGACAGGGGGCGAGTGAAAAACTGTTTTTT
CASRGQGASEKLFF
>17|-|TRBV15|-|TRBJ2-2
TGTGCCACCAGCAGACAACTACACAGGGCAGGGGCCGGGGAGCTGTTTTTT
CATSRQLHRAGAGELFF
>14|-|TRBV27|-|TRBJ2-3
TGTGCCAGCAGTTTACGGACTACCACAGATACGCAGTATTTT
CASSLRTTTDTQYF
>18|-|TRBV7-3|TRBD2|TRBJ2-1
TGTGCCAGCAGCTTAAACGTGGGCCGGCGGGAGTTCTACAATGAGCAGTTCTTC
CASSLNVGRREFYNEQFF
>14|once|TRBV9|TRBD1|TRBJ2-5
TGTGCCAGCAGCGCCTCACAGGGGAGAGAGACCCAGTACTTC
CASSASQGRETQYF
>15|-|TRBV5-1|-|TRBJ2-2
TGCGCCAGCAGCCCGGGGGGCGCGAACACCGGGGAGCTGTTTTTT
CASSPGGANTGELFF
>12|-|TRBV6-6|-|TRBJ2-7
TGTGCCAGCGGGGACAAATCCTACGAGCAGTACTTC
CASGDKSYEQYF
>15|-|TRBV6-6|TRBD2|TRBJ2-1
TGTGCCAGCGCTAATAGCGGGGGCGGGGGCAATGAGCAGTTCTTC
CASANSGGGGNEQFF
>15|-|TRBV30|TRBD2|TRBJ2-7
TGTGCCTGGAACGCTCCCGGGACTAGAGGCTACGAGCAGTACTTC
CAWNAPGTRGYEQYF
>11|-|TRBV28|-|TRBJ2-1
TGTGCCAGCAGCCGGTACAATGAGCAGTTCTTC
CASSRYNEQFF
>15|-|TRBV5-5|-|TRBJ1-1
TGTGCCAGCAGCCAAACAGGGATGTTGCACACTGAAGCTTTCTTT
CASSQTGMLHTEAFF